Following are 20 T cell receptor beta chains from one sample sequenced in a study of T cells after posttransplantation cyclophosphamide. Generated by immunoSEQ multiplex PCR, the TCRdb table keeps only in-frame clones and is missing some. The profile covers 510 or so clones, with roughly nine tenths appearing a single time and roughly 3.7% taken by the ten largest. The sample was CD4+ T cells sorted from bone marrow. Source of these receptors: a man aged 50 to 60.

V gene TRBV30 combines with J gene TRBJ1-3; no firm D call. V lost 3 bases, J lost 3 bases, and 3 bases lay in between. The CDR3 covers 11 residues. Germline values: CDR1 GTSNPN, CDR2 SVGIG (reference sequence). The CDR3 loop is CAWSRGNTIYF. CDR3 DNA sequence: TGTGCCTGGAGCCGTGGAAACACCATATATTTT.

This clone has only one observation. This chain joins TRBV28 and TRBJ1-1; D unresolved. V lost 11 bases, J lost 1 base, and 14 bases lay in between. This CDR3 contains 13 residues. Germline loops: CDR1 MDHEN, CDR2 SYDVKM. In nucleotides, the CDR3 is TGTGCCGGGAGACCCCGGAAGAACACTGAAGCTTTCTTT. It specifies CAGRPRKNTEAFF.

The V gene is TRBV7-3, the J gene TRBJ2-3; D might be TRBD1 (6 bases). V shed 5 bases and J shed 4 bases, with 16 bases lying between them. Germline CDR1 and CDR2: SGHTA and FQGTGA. The CDR3 is 15 amino acids. CDR3 in amino acids: CASSPTGLGADTQYF. Here the CDR3 DNA reads TGTGCCAGCAGCCCTACAGGGTTGGGGGCAGATACGCAGTATTTT.

The rearrangement uses TRBV19 and TRBJ1-2, with 9 positions matching TRBD1. The germline V gene has CDR1 LNHDA and CDR2 SQIVND (reference sequence). Unmatched junction bases numbered 12, after V lost 6 bases and J lost 10 bases. This CDR3 contains 14 residues. The CDR3 DNA reads TGTGCCAGTAGGTCGGGACAGGGAAGTGGGGCCTACACCTTC. As protein: CASRSGQGSGAYTF. Variable domain in full (rest from reference TRBV19 and TRBJ1-2): DGGITQSPKYLFRKEGQNVTLSCEQNLNHDAMYWYRQDPGQGLRLIYYSQIVNDFQKGDIAEGYSVSREKKESFPLTVTSAQKNPTAFYLCASRSGQGSGAYTFGSGTRLTVV.

Only one count was recorded for this clone. The V and J genes are TRBV2 and TRBJ2-7; 7 bases align to TRBD2. V shed 4 bases and J 7 bases; nucleotides not matched to a gene: 7. Looked up from germline, CDR1 is SNHLY and CDR2 is FYNNEI. The CDR3 consists of 13 residues. The DNA for the CDR3 is TGTGCCAGCAGTGTGGCGGGAGCGGTAGAGCAGTACTTC. Encoded protein: CASSVAGAVEQYF.

The chain links TRBV5-8 to TRBJ2-7; D is perhaps TRBD1 (6 bases). The germline gives CDR1 SGHTS, CDR2 YDEGEE. The CDR3 is 14 residues long. Deletions cut 0 bases from V and 0 bases from J, with 7 bases between. The CDR3 DNA reads TGTGCCAGCAGCTTGGCGGGACACTCCTACGAGCAGTACTTC. Translation gives CASSLAGHSYEQYF.

J is TRBJ2-5 and V is TRBV5-1; D gene unclear. CDR3 length equals 12 residues. Germline CDR1 SGHRS, CDR2 YFSETQ. Trimming left V 0 bases short and J 5 bases short, with 5 bases between. The CDR3 DNA is TGCGCCAGCAGCTTGGATCTTGAGACCCAGTACTTC. Encoded protein: CASSLDLETQYF.

The V call is TRBV5-1, the J call TRBJ2-1; TRBD1 agrees at 11 bases. Germline values: CDR1 SGHRS, CDR2 YFSETQ. The CDR3 has 14 residues. Losses at the gene ends were 5 bases for V and 4 bases for J; bases not matched to a gene: 2. The CDR3 DNA reads TGCGCCAGCAGGGGACAGGGGGGATACAATGAGCAGTTCTTC. Translated: CASRGQGGYNEQFF.

V and J are TRBV7-9 and TRBJ2-3; D remains unclear. The CDR3 totals 14 residues. V gave up 5 bases and J gave up 2 bases, with 11 bases separating them. Germline V gives CDR1 SEHNR, CDR2 FQNEAQ (reference sequence). The CDR3 loop is CASSTVAVTDTQYF. As DNA, the CDR3 is TGTGCCAGCAGCACCGTAGCAGTCACAGATACGCAGTATTTT.

The chain carries TRBV2 and TRBJ2-2; TRBD1 matches at 10 bases. The CDR3 has 15 amino acids. With V trimmed by 6 bases and J by 3 bases, 4 bases remained unmatched. Germline-derived CDR1 and CDR2 are SNHLY and FYNNEI. CDR3 DNA: TGTGCCAGCAGCCGGGACAGGGGTGACACCGGGGAGCTGTTTTTT. Translated: CASSRDRGDTGELFF.

The rearrangement links TRBV29-1 to TRBJ1-2, with 11 bases lining up with TRBD1. There are 13 residues in the CDR3. V trimming: 6 bases; J trimming: 7 bases; junction bases outside the gene matches: 7. CDR1 and CDR2 from the germline V gene are SQVTM and ANQGSEA. The CDR3 DNA is TGCAGCGTCCGAGGACAGGGGGCGCGTGGCTACACCTTC. Its translation is CSVRGQGARGYTF.

The V call is TRBV11-1, the J call TRBJ2-6, with TRBD1 matching 9 bases. The CDR3 runs 18 residues. The trim removed 6 bases at V and 2 bases at J, leaving 11 bases unmatched. Germline CDR1 is SGHAT and CDR2 is FQDESV (reference sequence). This CDR3 is CASSSRDRAAPGANVLTF. CDR3 nucleotide sequence: TGTGCCAGCAGTTCCCGGGACAGGGCCGCTCCTGGGGCCAACGTCCTGACTTTC.

The genes are TRBV9 and TRBJ2-7, with D perhaps matching TRBD2 (7 bases). CDR1 is SGDLS and CDR2 is YYNGEE in the germline V gene. Trimming took 4 bases from V and 6 from J, leaving 14 bases between them. The CDR3 sequence is 13 residues long. CDR3 bases: TGTGCCAGCAGCAGTAGGGGGGGGTCCGAGCAGTACTTC. It encodes CASSSRGGSEQYF.

The chain has TRBV14 and TRBJ2-7; D might be TRBD2 (6 bases). The CDR3 covers 16 residues. Trimming left V 4 bases short and J 7 bases short, with 23 bases between. Germline CDR1 and CDR2: SGHDN and FVKESK. In DNA, the CDR3 is TGTGCCAGCAGCCCCCCCGGAGGAGGGACCTTGGGTGAGCAGTACTTC. This codes for CASSPPGGGTLGEQYF.

V gene TRBV19 combines with J gene TRBJ2-1, with 9 nucleotides matching TRBD2. The V gene end was trimmed by 0 bases and the J gene end by 9 bases; junction bases not matched to a gene: 6. Germline V gene lookup returns CDR1 LNHDA and CDR2 SQIVND (reference sequence). This CDR3 is built from 15 residues. In DNA form, the CDR3 reads TGTGCCAGTAGTATAGAAGAATCGACTAGCGGTGAGCAGTTCTTC. It specifies CASSIEESTSGEQFF.

The CDR3 loop reads CASSARLATHHQPQHF. The CDR3 DNA follows: TGTGCCAGCAGTGCAAGGCTAGCTACACATCATCAGCCCCAGCATTTT. J is TRBJ1-5 and V is TRBV21-1. TRBV21-1 is a pseudogene locus. The CDR3 is made up of 16 amino acids.

The CDR3 DNA sequence: TGTGCCAGCAGCTTGTTTTCGACACAGTCGGCGTCACAGCCCCAGCATTTT. Protein product: CASSLFSTQSASQPQHF. V usage is TRBV5-6 and J usage is TRBJ1-5; D uncertain. CDR3 size: 17 residues. The germline gives CDR1 SGHDT, CDR2 YYEEEE. The ends were cut back, 1 base at V and 7 bases at J, with 21 bases in the middle.

V gene TRBV5-4 combines with J gene TRBJ2-7, with TRBD1 as a possible D gene (6 bases). Trimming left V 4 bases short and J 0 bases short, with 17 bases between. The CDR3 has 16 residues. Germline V gives CDR1 SGHNT, CDR2 YYREEE (reference sequence). In DNA, the CDR3 is TGTGCCAGCAGCAGACGCAGGGGCGAGAGCTCCTACGAGCAGTACTTC. Protein sequence: CASSRRRGESSYEQYF.

V usage is TRBV7-2 and J usage is TRBJ2-7; 8 bases map to TRBD2. From germline, CDR1 is SGHTA and CDR2 FQGNSA. Trimming at V came to 8 bases and at J to 2 bases, leaving 5 bases not matched to a gene. CDR3 length: 13 residues. CDR3 coding DNA: TGTGCCAGCGCGGGGGGCCTACCCTACGAGCAGTACTTC. Its translation is CASAGGLPYEQYF.

This sequence joins TRBV21-1 and TRBJ2-5; the table's D gene call, TRBD2, was not cross checked with the DNA. The end of the DNA fits TRBJ2-7 better, so the J call may be wrong. TRBV21-1 is a pseudogene locus. The CDR3 runs to 14 residues. Here the CDR3 DNA reads TGTGCCAGCCATAGGATCCCGGGTTGCCACGAGCAGTACTTC. Amino acid sequence: CASHRIPGCHEQYF.